Listed below are T cell receptor beta chains from one sample, sequenced in a study of blood T cell repertoires in COVID-19. Libraries were prepared by immunoSEQ multiplex PCR; TCRdb keeps only in-frame clonotypes and omits some of them. The sample has fewer than 350,000 clones, roughly 93% seen once. Sequences were obtained from PBMCs or T cells enriched from blood (not recorded which). The receptors were gathered from a woman in her 40s with acute COVID-19. The CDR3 runs from the conserved cysteine through the conserved F or W. Each record gives: clone size, J gene, D gene, V gene, CDR3 protein, CDR3 DNA. D genes are given only for firm matches. Clone sizes are given selectively: once, few, many, or a class where the clone is expanded.

>NA|TRBJ1-2|NA|TRBV2
CASTIDRQGGYTF
TGTGCCAGCACTATTGACCGGCAGGGGGGCTACACCTTC
>once|TRBJ2-2|TRBD2|TRBV27
CASSSGRAVGELFF
TGTGCCAGCAGTTCAGGGAGGGCAGTCGGGGAGCTGTTTTTT
>NA|TRBJ2-7|TRBD1|TRBV28
CASSWPDNPDRALPYEQYF
TGTGCCAGCAGTTGGCCGGACAACCCGGACAGGGCGCTTCCCTACGAGCAGTACTTC
>NA|TRBJ2-3|TRBD2|TRBV5-1
CASSWTSGRADTQYF
TGCGCCAGCAGTTGGACTAGCGGGCGCGCAGATACGCAGTATTTT
>NA|TRBJ2-4|TRBD2|TRBV7-9
CASSLGLAGIKNIQYF
TGTGCCAGCAGCTTAGGACTAGCGGGGATCAAAAACATTCAGTACTTC
>NA|TRBJ2-2|NA|TRBV7-2
CASSPRWATGELFF
TGTGCCAGCAGCCCGCGATGGGCCACCGGGGAGCTGTTTTTT
>NA|TRBJ2-7|TRBD1|TRBV29-1
CSVDAGTGSYEQYF
TGCAGCGTGGACGCCGGGACAGGTTCCTACGAGCAGTACTTC
>NA|TRBJ1-2|NA|TRBV2
CASSPQGLGYGYTF
TGTGCCAGCAGTCCACAGGGTTTGGGTTATGGCTACACCTTC
>NA|TRBJ2-7|TRBD1|TRBV5-1
CASSLMGQGTYEQYF
TGCGCCAGCAGTTTGATGGGACAGGGGACGTACGAGCAGTACTTC
>NA|TRBJ2-7|NA|TRBV23-1
CASILDSEQYF
TGCGCCAGCATACTAGATAGCGAGCAGTACTTC
>NA|TRBJ1-2|NA|TRBV30
CAWSVSRDGGYTF
TGTGCCTGGAGTGTAAGCAGGGATGGTGGCTACACCTTC
>NA|TRBJ2-1|NA|TRBV24-1
CATSDLRDGGWGEQFF
TGTGCCACCAGTGATTTGAGGGATGGGGGCTGGGGTGAGCAGTTCTTC